The 19 T cell receptor beta chains listed next were all sequenced from one sample in a study of OX40 agonist ivuxolimab in advanced cancers. Sequencing was performed with immunoSEQ multiplex PCR; in TCRdb, only in-frame clones are kept and a portion is missing. There are about 54,000 clones in the sample; approximately 78% occur only once, and 0.75% lies in the top ten. The source material was CD4+ or CD8+ T cells sorted from blood, sampled in a trial of the OX40 agonist ivuxolimab. Receptors originate from an adult with an advanced solid tumor such as melanoma, head and neck, liver or kidney cancer.

Details on this clone: The junction and the germline gene differ at one end; a read error may be behind it. This chain uses TRBV28 with TRBJ2-1; 8 nucleotides line up with TRBD2. Germline CDR1 reads MDHEN; CDR2 reads SYDVKM. The CDR3 totals 13 residues. The CDR3 sequence: CASGFSGVGEQFF. In nucleotides, the CDR3 is TGTGCCAGCGGTTTTAGCGGGGTGGGTGAGCAGTTCTTC. Full variable domain (missing parts from reference TRBV28 and TRBJ2-1): DVKVTQSSRYLVKRTGEKVFLECVQDMDHENMFWYRQDPGLGLRLIYFSYDVKMKEKGDIPEGYSVSREKKERFSLILESASTNQTSMYLCASGFSGVGEQFFGPGTRLTVL.

The chain combines TRBV11-3 with TRBJ2-5, with 10 bases fitting TRBD2. Germline trimming cut 0 bases from V and 4 bases from J; bases unmatched to any gene: 5. Germline V gene lookup returns CDR1 SGHNT and CDR2 YENEEA. This CDR3 has 16 residues. CDR3 sequence (DNA): TGTGCCAGCAGCTTAGATCCCAGCGGGGGGGCAGAGACCCAGTACTTC. Its translation is CASSLDPSGGAETQYF. Full variable domain (outside the CDR3, taken from reference TRBV11-3 and TRBJ2-5): EAGVVQSPRYKIIEKKQPVAFWCNPISGHNTLYWYLQNLGQGPELLIRYENEEAVDDSQLPKDRFSAERLKGVDSTLKIQPAELGDSAVYLCASSLDPSGGAETQYFGPGTRLLVL.

This rearrangement joins TRBV5-6 to TRBJ1-2; a weak D match, TRBD1 (6 bases). The CDR3 sequence is 17 residues long. Trimming left V 4 bases short and J 0 bases short, with 19 bases between. The germline gives CDR1 SGHDT, CDR2 YYEEEE. The CDR3 is CASSVYRERFSNYGYTF. Here the CDR3 DNA reads TGTGCCAGCAGCGTTTACAGGGAACGTTTCTCTAACTATGGCTACACCTTC.

V gene TRBV29-1 combines with J gene TRBJ1-2; 9 bases are a match to TRBD1. CDR3 length: 13 residues. V lost 4 bases and J lost 4; bases outside the gene matches: 4. CDR1 and CDR2 (germline): SQVTM, ANQGSEA. The CDR3 DNA sequence: TGCAGCGTTGGGGACAGGGCAGGCTATGGCTACACCTTC. Residues: CSVGDRAGYGYTF.

This clone was seen at least ten times. The genes are TRBV2 and TRBJ2-2; D gene uncertain. V was trimmed by 6 bases and J by 7 bases, leaving 3 bases between them. Germline CDR1 reads SNHLY; CDR2 reads FYNNEI. The CDR3 is made up of 10 amino acids. CDR3 sequence reads: CASRNGELFF. The CDR3 bases are TGTGCCAGCAGGAACGGGGAGCTGTTTTTT.

The J gene is TRBJ1-5, the V gene TRBV6-1; D is ambiguous. With 3 bases removed from V and 6 bases from J, the gap between germline ends came to 12 bases. CDR1 is MNHNS and CDR2 is SASEGT in the germline V gene. The CDR3 runs to 14 residues. DNA for the CDR3: TGTGCCAGCAGTGAGAGATGGGCCGGTCAGCCCCAGCATTTT. It specifies CASSERWAGQPQHF.

This clone was observed a handful of times. The gene calls are TRBV11-3 and TRBJ1-2, with 8 bases matching TRBD1. This CDR3 is built from 13 residues. Unmatched junction bases numbered 2, after V lost 5 bases and J lost 3 bases. Germline V gene sequence: CDR1 SGHNT, CDR2 YENEEA. The CDR3 DNA is TGTGCCAGCAGCCCACAGGGGGACTATGGCTACACCTTC. Translating gives CASSPQGDYGYTF.

The chain carries TRBV19 and TRBJ1-2, with D possibly matching TRBD1 (5 bases). CDR1 and CDR2 from the germline V gene are LNHDA and SQIVND (reference sequence). V dropped 0 bases and J dropped 7 bases, with 21 bases sitting between them. The CDR3 extends over 17 amino acids. The CDR3 DNA reads TGTGCCAGTAGTATAGATAGACAGCCCCGTGAGACCCGTGGCTACACCTTC. Its protein is CASSIDRQPRETRGYTF.

CDR3 loop: CASSLGGPPGEQYF. The CDR3 nucleotides read TGTGCCAGCAGCCTCGGCGGGCCCCCGGGCGAGCAGTACTTC. The chain employs TRBV7-9 and TRBJ2-7, with a possible D match to TRBD2 (5 bases). Germline CDR1 is SEHNR and CDR2 is FQNEAQ (reference sequence). V lost 5 bases to trimming and J lost 6 bases, with 17 bases between them. The CDR3 is 14 amino acids.

The J gene is TRBJ2-3, the V gene TRBV5-6; tentative D call: TRBD2 (7 bases). Trimming stripped 2 bases from V and 9 bases from J, with 16 bases between. Germline V gene data show CDR1 as SGHDT and CDR2 as YYEEEE. The CDR3 has 14 residues. CDR3 amino acids: CASSFQGGARTQYF. The CDR3 nucleotides read TGTGCCAGCAGCTTTCAAGGGGGGGCCCGGACGCAGTATTTT.

Concerning this clone itself: Other nucleotide sequences from this sample produce the same CDR3. This chain connects TRBV6-1 to TRBJ2-7; 7 bases fit TRBD1. This CDR3 is 15 amino acids long. The J segment lost 0 bases and the V segment lost 5 bases, leaving 7 bases of the junction unmatched. Germline CDR1 is MNHNS and CDR2 is SASEGT. CDR3 sequence (DNA): TGTGCCAGCAGTCTCGACAGGGTATCCTCCTACGAGCAGTACTTC. Protein product: CASSLDRVSSYEQYF.

This chain connects TRBV18 to TRBJ1-5; tentatively, D is TRBD1 (5 bases). Trimming cost V 3 bases and J 2 bases, with 11 bases left between them. The CDR3 is made up of 15 amino acids. From germline, CDR1 is KGHSH and CDR2 LQKENI. CDR3 amino acids: CASSPIRERNQPQHF. The CDR3 nucleotides are TGTGCCAGCTCACCGATCAGGGAGCGCAATCAGCCCCAGCATTTT.

The V call is TRBV7-8, the J call TRBJ1-3; 7 bases are shared with TRBD1. There are 18 residues in the CDR3. Per the germline V gene, CDR1 is SGHVS and CDR2 is FQNEAQ. V lost 5 bases to trimming and J lost 0 bases; unmatched junction nucleotides: 13. The CDR3 is CASSVPQGSLNSGNTIYF. CDR3 nucleotides: TGTGCCAGCAGCGTTCCACAGGGGAGCCTTAACTCTGGAAACACCATATATTTT.

V is TRBV5-1 and J is TRBJ1-4, with unresolved D. Trimming left V 4 bases short and J 7 bases short, with 11 bases between. CDR3 length equals 13 residues. Per the germline V gene, CDR1 is SGHRS and CDR2 is YFSETQ. The CDR3 reads CASSEGVGEKLFF. CDR3 nucleotide sequence: TGCGCCAGCAGCGAAGGTGTGGGTGAAAAACTGTTTTTT. The whole variable domain, remainder taken from reference TRBV5-1 and TRBJ1-4, is KAGVTQTPRYLIKTRGQQVTLSCSPISGHRSVSWYQQTPGQGLQFLFEYFSETQRNKGNFPGRFSGRQFSNSRSEMNVSTLELGDSALYLCASSEGVGEKLFFGSGTQLSVL.

CDR3 sequence: CASSVLLSGTGISYEQYF. The CDR3, as DNA: TGTGCCAGCAGTGTCCTCCTCTCCGGGACAGGGATCTCCTACGAGCAGTACTTC. The chain joins TRBV6-1 to TRBJ2-7; the match to TRBD1 covers 9 bases. Losses at the gene ends were 4 bases for V and 0 bases for J; bases not matched to a gene: 13. Germline V gives CDR1 MNHNS, CDR2 SASEGT. There are 18 residues in the CDR3.

The chain joins TRBV7-3 to TRBJ2-3; perhaps TRBD2 as D (6 bases). V was cut by 2 bases and J by 6 bases, with 12 bases left in between. The CDR3 has 14 residues. Germline CDR1 SGHTA, CDR2 FQGTGA. CDR3 DNA: TGTGCCAGCAGCTTAGGGTCGGCGGGGGATACGCAGTATTTT. Protein: CASSLGSAGDTQYF. The full variable domain, completed using reference TRBV7-3 and TRBJ2-3, is GAGVSQTPSNKVTEKGKYVELRCDPISGHTALYWYRQSLGQGPEFLIYFQGTGAADDSGLPNDRFFAVRPEGSVSTLKIQRTERGDSAVYLCASSLGSAGDTQYFGPGTRLTVL.

The chain has TRBV5-4 and TRBJ1-2; 7 nucleotides match TRBD1. Trimming cost V 3 bases and J 3 bases; bases outside gene matches: 2. Germline V lookup: CDR1 SGHNT, CDR2 YYREEE (reference sequence). The CDR3 length is 13 residues. CDR3 sequence reads: CASSSGQDYGYTF. CDR3 bases: TGTGCCAGCAGCTCTGGACAGGACTATGGCTACACCTTC. The variable domain in full, with the rest retrieved from reference TRBV5-4 and TRBJ1-2, is ETGVTQSPTHLIKTRGQQVTLRCSSQSGHNTVSWYQQALGQGPQFIFQYYREEENGRGNFPPRFSGLQFPNYSSELNVNALELDDSALYLCASSSGQDYGYTFGSGTRLTVV.

The chain carries TRBV2 and TRBJ1-6; 10 positions match TRBD1. The CDR3 loop spans 15 amino acids. Germline CDR1 is SNHLY and CDR2 is FYNNEI. After removal of 3 bases from V and 12 bases from J, the junction contained 8 bases not matched to a gene. In nucleotides, the CDR3 is TGTGCCAGCAGTGATTCGGGACAGGGGTTTCAACCCCTCCACTTT. It translates to CASSDSGQGFQPLHF.

This clone was seen only once. The chain uses TRBV18 and TRBJ2-7; D gene uncertain. The CDR3 runs to 13 residues. V was clipped by 8 bases and J by 6 bases, with 17 bases between them. The germline V gene has CDR1 KGHSH and CDR2 LQKENI. The chain's CDR3 is CASARLGRLEQYF. CDR3 coding DNA: TGTGCCAGCGCCCGGTTGGGAAGACTCGAGCAGTACTTC.